The 11 T cell receptor beta chains given below trace back to one sample, sequenced in a study of blood T cell repertoires in COVID-19. Sequencing was performed with immunoSEQ multiplex PCR; in TCRdb, only in-frame clones are kept and a portion is missing. Among 95,000 to 100,000 clones listed, 85% were seen once. The sample taken for sequencing was peripheral blood. Source of these receptors: a woman aged 70 to 79 with active or convalescent COVID-19.

The chain employs TRBV9 and TRBJ1-1; D may be TRBD1 (5 bases). There are 15 residues in the CDR3. Per the germline V gene, CDR1 is SGDLS and CDR2 is YYNGEE. The germline V and J ends were trimmed by 4 bases and 1 base, with 14 bases remaining between them. CDR3 in DNA: TGTGCCAGCAGCCCAGGAGGGACGGAGAACACTGAAGCTTTCTTT. Encoded protein: CASSPGGTENTEAFF.

This rearrangement joins TRBV19 to TRBJ1-5; D is possibly TRBD1 (5 bases). The CDR3 is made up of 13 amino acids. V lost 6 bases to trimming and J lost 3 bases, with 9 bases between them. The germline CDR1 and CDR2 sequences are LNHDA and SQIVND (reference sequence). The CDR3 protein is CASRDSANQPQHF. The CDR3 region has the DNA TGTGCCAGTAGAGACAGTGCCAATCAGCCCCAGCATTTT.

V usage is TRBV7-9 and J usage is TRBJ1-4; D is unresolved. The V and J ends lost 5 bases and 4 bases respectively, with 11 bases between them. The V gene's germline CDR1 is SEHNR and CDR2 FQNEAQ (reference sequence). The CDR3 consists of 14 residues. In nucleotides, the CDR3 is TGTGCCAGCAGCCAGAGGACTGATAATGAAAAACTGTTTTTT. It translates to CASSQRTDNEKLFF. The full variable domain, in which reference TRBV7-9 and TRBJ1-4 provide the parts outside the CDR3, is DTGVSQNPRHKITKRGQNVTFRCDPISEHNRLYWYRQTLGQGPEFLTYFQNEAQLEKSRLLSDRFSAERPKGSFSTLEIQRTEQGDSAMYLCASSQRTDNEKLFFGSGTQLSVL.

This chain links TRBV4-2 with TRBJ2-1, with TRBD2 identical over 11 bases. Trimming took 1 base from V and 9 from J; bases not matched to a gene: 8. The germline V gene encodes CDR1 LGHNA and CDR2 YNFKEQ. The CDR3 totals 16 residues. The CDR3 DNA reads as TGTGCCAGCAGCCAAGTAGTAGCGGGGGGGCATGGTGAGCAGTTCTTC. It specifies CASSQVVAGGHGEQFF.

This clone was detected a few times. The CDR3 protein is CASSRPLGEREKLFF. The CDR3 bases are TGTGCCAGCAGTCGCCCGCTCGGAGAACGCGAAAAACTGTTTTTT. The chain recombines TRBV28 with TRBJ1-4, with D unclear. Germline CDR1 MDHEN, CDR2 SYDVKM. The V and J ends lost 5 bases and 8 bases respectively, with 18 bases between them. The CDR3 consists of 15 residues.

Only one count was recorded for this clone. The V call is TRBV6-5, the J call TRBJ2-2, with D perhaps TRBD2 (5 bases). CDR3 length equals 14 residues. The germline gives CDR1 MNHEY, CDR2 SVGAGI. V dropped 4 bases and J dropped 4 bases, with 10 bases sitting between them. This CDR3 is CASSSYSGTGELFF. CDR3 coding DNA: TGTGCCAGCAGTTCGTACAGCGGCACCGGGGAGCTGTTTTTT.

The chain employs TRBV29-1 and TRBJ2-1; a possible D gene is TRBD2 (6 bases). The germline CDR1 and CDR2 sequences are SQVTM and ANQGSEA. Trimming took 1 base from V and 1 from J, leaving 17 bases between them. The CDR3 extends over 17 amino acids. The CDR3 protein is CSVEGFPGSESYNEQFF. The CDR3 DNA reads TGCAGCGTTGAAGGTTTCCCCGGGAGCGAGTCCTACAATGAGCAGTTCTTC.

V is TRBV19 and J is TRBJ1-4; D unclear. Trimming took 5 bases from V and 8 from J, leaving 9 bases between them. The CDR3 sequence is 12 residues long. In germline, CDR1 is LNHDA, CDR2 SQIVND (reference sequence). The CDR3 sequence: CASSWAKEKLFF. The DNA of the CDR3 is TGTGCCAGTAGTTGGGCCAAAGAAAAACTGTTTTTT.

The chain carries TRBV30 and TRBJ2-5; 7 bases map to TRBD1. This CDR3 has 12 residues. Trimming removed 5 bases from V and 0 bases from J; junction bases left unmatched: 0. Germline V gene lookup returns CDR1 GTSNPN and CDR2 SVGIG (reference sequence). The CDR3 sequence: CAWDRDQETQYF. For the CDR3, the DNA is TGTGCCTGGGACAGGGACCAAGAGACCCAGTACTTC.

The sample holds one count of this clone. The chain joins TRBV5-6 to TRBJ1-2; D remains ambiguous. Germline-derived CDR1 and CDR2 are SGHDT and YYEEEE. Trimming shortened V by 0 bases and J by 8 bases, and 8 bases separated the two germline ends. The length of the CDR3 is 12 residues. The CDR3 spells CASSLDWSGYTF. For the CDR3, the DNA is TGTGCCAGCAGCTTGGATTGGAGCGGCTACACCTTC.

The chain is built from TRBV18 and TRBJ1-4, with 7 bases matching TRBD1. V lost 6 bases to trimming and J lost 5 bases; unmatched junction nucleotides: 9. Germline loops: CDR1 KGHSH, CDR2 LQKENI. The CDR3 runs 15 residues. In nucleotides, the CDR3 is TGTGCCAGCTCCCATGACAGGGAAGGGAATGAAAAACTGTTTTTT. It encodes CASSHDREGNEKLFF.